This T cell receptor (beta chain) was sequenced for a study of blood T cells in healthy people across ages. V dropped 4 bases and J dropped 6 bases, with 18 bases sitting between them. This CDR3 has 16 residues. CDR1 KGHSH and CDR2 LQKENI come from the germline V gene. It was with a sample-barcoded 5' primer and a J-beta primer mix that a second PCR of about 6 to 11 cycles was run. TCRdb passed the 5' RACE reads through MiXCR, listing each CDR3 protein once. The data hold approximately 1.5 million distinct CDR3 sequences, with about 35% observed a single time. The sample consisted of blood. The V gene is TRBV18, the J gene TRBJ1-4; D not certain. The TCR was taken from a woman aged 25-40 years in good health. CDR3 sequence: CASSLTEGLRDEKLFF. The CDR3 region has the DNA TGTGCCAGCTCACTCACGGAAGGCCTGAGGGATGAAAAACTGTTTTTT.